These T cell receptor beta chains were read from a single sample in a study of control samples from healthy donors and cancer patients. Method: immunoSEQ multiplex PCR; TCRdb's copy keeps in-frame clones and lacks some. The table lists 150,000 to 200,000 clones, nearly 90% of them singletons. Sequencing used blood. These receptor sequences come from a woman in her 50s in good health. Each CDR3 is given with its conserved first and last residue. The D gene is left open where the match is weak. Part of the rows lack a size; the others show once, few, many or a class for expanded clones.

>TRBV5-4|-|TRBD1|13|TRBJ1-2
TGTGCCAGCAGCCGGGACAGCCTTTATGGCTACACCTTC
CASSRDSLYGYTF
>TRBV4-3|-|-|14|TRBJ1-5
TGCGCCAGCAGCCAAGCGGACGGCCAAGGGCCCCAGCATTTT
CASSQADGQGPQHF
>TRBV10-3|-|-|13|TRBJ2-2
TGTGCCATCAGTGTTGAGTCGGGCGGGGAGCTGTTTTTT
CAISVESGGELFF
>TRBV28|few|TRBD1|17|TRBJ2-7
TGTGCCAGCAGTTTAAGTGCGGGACAGGAGCCTTCCTACGAGCAGTACTTC
CASSLSAGQEPSYEQYF
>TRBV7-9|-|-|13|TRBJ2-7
TGTGCCAGCAGCTACGAAAGCTCCTACGAGCAGTACTTC
CASSYESSYEQYF
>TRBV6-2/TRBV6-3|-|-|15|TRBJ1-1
TGTGCCAGCAGTTACTCCCGGGTCCTGAACACTGAAGCTTTCTTT
CASSYSRVLNTEAFF
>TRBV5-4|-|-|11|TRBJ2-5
TGTGCCAGCAGCCAACAAGAGACCCAGTACTTC
CASSQQETQYF
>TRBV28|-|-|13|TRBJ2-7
TGTGCCAGCAGTTGGACTAACTCCTACGAGCAGTACTTC
CASSWTNSYEQYF
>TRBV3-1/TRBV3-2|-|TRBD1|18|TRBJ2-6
TGTGCCAGCAGCCAAGGGACAGGGGCCAACTCTGGGGCCAACGTCCTGACTTTC
CASSQGTGANSGANVLTF
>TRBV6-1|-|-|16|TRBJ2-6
TGTGCCAGCAGTGAACTGCGGGGCTCTGGGGCCAACGTCCTGACTTTC
CASSELRGSGANVLTF
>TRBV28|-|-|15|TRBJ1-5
TGTGCCAGCAGTAGCGGCGGGGAGGGGAGCCAGCCCCAGCATTTT
CASSSGGEGSQPQHF
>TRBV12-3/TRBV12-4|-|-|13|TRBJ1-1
TGTGCCAGCAGTCCCGGGGAGGTTGGGGCAGCTTTCTTT
CASSPGEVGAAFF
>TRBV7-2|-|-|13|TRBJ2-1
TGTGCCAGCAGCTCAGGGCGCTACAATGAGCAGTTCTTC
CASSSGRYNEQFF
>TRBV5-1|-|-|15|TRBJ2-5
TGCGCCAGCAGCTTGGCCACGGGGGTCAAAGAGACCCAGTACTTC
CASSLATGVKETQYF
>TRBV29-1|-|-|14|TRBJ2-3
TGCAGCGTTGCGGAGGGGACTAGCACAGATACGCAGTATTTT
CSVAEGTSTDTQYF
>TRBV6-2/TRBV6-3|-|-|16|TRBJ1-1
TGTGCCAGCAGTTACCCCCTCGGGGGCAGTAATAATGAAGCTTTCTTT
CASSYPLGGSNNEAFF
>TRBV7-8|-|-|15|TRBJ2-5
TGTGCCAGCAGCCGAGGGGGGCTAGGCGGAGAGACCCAGTACTTC
CASSRGGLGGETQYF
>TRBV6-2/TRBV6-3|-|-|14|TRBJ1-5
TGTGCCAGCAGTTACGTGACGGTGAATCAGCCCCAGCATTTT
CASSYVTVNQPQHF
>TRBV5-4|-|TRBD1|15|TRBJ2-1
TGTGCCAGCAGCCAGGGACAGGGGTCCTACAATGAGCAGTTCTTC
CASSQGQGSYNEQFF
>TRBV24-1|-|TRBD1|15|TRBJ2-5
TGTGCCACCAGTGAACAATCAGGGGGTCAAGAGACCCAGTACTTC
CATSEQSGGQETQYF
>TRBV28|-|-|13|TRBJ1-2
TGTGCCAGCAGTTTAGCAGGGATCCTAGGCTACACCTTC
CASSLAGILGYTF
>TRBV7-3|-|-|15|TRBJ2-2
TGTGCCAGCAGCTTAGGTGCGAGTCACTCTCGGGAGCTGTTTTTT
CASSLGASHSRELFF
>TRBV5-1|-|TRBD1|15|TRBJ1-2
TGCGCCAGCAGCCCGGGACAGGGTGACACCTATGGCTACACCTTC
CASSPGQGDTYGYTF
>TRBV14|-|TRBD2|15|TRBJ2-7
TGTGCCAGCAGCCGTACTAGCGGGGTGGTGTACGAGCAGTACTTC
CASSRTSGVVYEQYF